The clone carrying this TCR beta chain was seen repeatedly, ten times or more. Regions amplified from RNA transcripts were the TCR beta CDR3 regions. During a first-round RT-PCR of the TCR CDR3, the HTBI primer set was used. TCRdb passed the multiplex PCR reads through MiXCR, listing each CDR3 protein once. Of 300,000 to 400,000 distinct CDR3 sequences in the sample, around 20% were seen once. The CDR3 totals 13 residues. The germline CDR1 and CDR2 sequences are MNHEY and SMNVEV (reference sequence). Trimming took off 2 bases at V and 5 bases at J, with 9 bases between the two ends. This sample stems from a study of T cells in Graves' hyperthyroidism and ophthalmopathy. PBMCs were derived from around 10 ml fresh peripheral blood.

This chain connects TRBV27 to TRBJ1-1; the D is unclear. Sequenced input: blood. This clonotype was sampled from a woman aged 50 to 60 with Graves' hyperthyroidism. The CDR3 DNA reads TGTGCCAGCAGTTTAAGGCCGGGGACTGAAGCTTTCTTT. Protein sequence: CASSLRPGTEAFF.